This T cell receptor (beta chain) derives from a study of radiation and T cells in renal cell carcinoma. Time point indicated: blood 4 weeks post-SBRT, at nephrectomy. Documented treatment: 15 Gy SBRT to primary tumor, nephrectomy 4 weeks later. Blood was sampled at baseline, 2 weeks and 4 weeks after SBRT. Sequenced by immunoSEQ multiplex PCR; TCRdb stores in-frame clones only, minus some. In the table there are 130,000 to 150,000 clones, 75% to 90% of which are singletons. Per germline, CDR1 SGHTA and CDR2 FQGNSA. The CDR3 contains 13 residues. The V end lost 8 bases, the J end lost 2 bases, and 13 bases lay between the germline ends. On this clone: What it binds is unknown.

Broader study findings: Top tumor clonotypes rose in blood 2 weeks post-radiation, then contracted.

This receptor was taken from a woman aged 50 to 65 with renal cell carcinoma. V gene TRBV7-2 combines with J gene TRBJ2-7; no clear D gene. The sample in question was blood, obtained from a patient whose treatment included radiotherapy and nephrectomy. CDR3 residues: CASAPTPTYEQYF. In DNA, the CDR3 is TGTGCCAGCGCCCCAACCCCCACCTACGAGCAGTACTTC.